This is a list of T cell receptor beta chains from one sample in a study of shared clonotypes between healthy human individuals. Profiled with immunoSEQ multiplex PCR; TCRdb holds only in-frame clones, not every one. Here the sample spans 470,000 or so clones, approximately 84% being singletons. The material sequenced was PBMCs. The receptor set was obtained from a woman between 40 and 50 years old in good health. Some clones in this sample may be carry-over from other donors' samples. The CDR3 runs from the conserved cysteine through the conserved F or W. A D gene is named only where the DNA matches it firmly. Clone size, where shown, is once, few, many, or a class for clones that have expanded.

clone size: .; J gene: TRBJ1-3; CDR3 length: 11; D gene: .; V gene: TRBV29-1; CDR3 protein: CSGGAGNTIYF; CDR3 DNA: TGCAGCGGCGGAGCTGGAAACACCATATATTTT
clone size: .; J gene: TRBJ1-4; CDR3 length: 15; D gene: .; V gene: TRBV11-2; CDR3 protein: CASSLDSARAEKLFF; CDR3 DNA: TGTGCCAGCAGCTTAGATAGCGCCAGGGCTGAAAAACTGTTTTTT
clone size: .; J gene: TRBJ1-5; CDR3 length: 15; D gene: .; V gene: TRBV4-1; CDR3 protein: CASSQGYRNNQPQHF; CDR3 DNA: TGCGCCAGCAGCCAAGGGTACCGAAACAATCAGCCCCAGCATTTT
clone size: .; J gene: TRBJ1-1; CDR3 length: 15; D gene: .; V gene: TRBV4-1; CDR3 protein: CASSRSGTPGTEAFF; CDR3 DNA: TGCGCCAGCAGCCGATCCGGGACCCCGGGCACTGAAGCTTTCTTT
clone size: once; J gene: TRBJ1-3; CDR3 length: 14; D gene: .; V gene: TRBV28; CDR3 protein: CASSLLGGGNTIYF; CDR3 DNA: TGTGCCAGCAGCCTTCTCGGCGGTGGAAACACCATATATTTT
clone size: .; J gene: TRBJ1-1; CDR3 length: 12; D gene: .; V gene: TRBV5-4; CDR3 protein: CASSLDRAGAFF; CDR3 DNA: TGTGCCAGCAGCTTGGACAGGGCTGGAGCTTTCTTT
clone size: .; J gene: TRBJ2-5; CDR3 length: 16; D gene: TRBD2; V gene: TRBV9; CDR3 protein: CASSAFSREGFETQYF; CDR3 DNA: TGTGCCAGCAGCGCCTTTAGCAGGGAGGGATTTGAGACCCAGTACTTC
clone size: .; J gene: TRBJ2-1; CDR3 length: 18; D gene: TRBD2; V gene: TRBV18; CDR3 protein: CASSPQGSGLAGGREQFF; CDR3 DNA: TGTGCCAGCTCACCACAGGGCTCGGGCCTAGCGGGAGGTCGTGAGCAGTTCTTC
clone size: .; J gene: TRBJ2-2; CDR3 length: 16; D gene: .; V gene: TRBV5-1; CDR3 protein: CASSLERTANTGELFF; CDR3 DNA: TGCGCCAGCAGCTTGGAGCGGACGGCGAACACCGGGGAGCTGTTTTTT
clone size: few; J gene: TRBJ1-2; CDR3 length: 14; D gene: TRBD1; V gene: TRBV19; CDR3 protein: CASSKTGEEYGYTF; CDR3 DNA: TGTGCCAGTTCCAAGACAGGGGAGGAATATGGCTACACCTTC
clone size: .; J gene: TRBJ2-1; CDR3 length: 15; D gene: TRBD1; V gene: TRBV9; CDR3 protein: CASSRDSSTYNEQFF; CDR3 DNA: TGTGCCAGCTCCCGGGACAGCTCAACCTACAATGAGCAGTTCTTC
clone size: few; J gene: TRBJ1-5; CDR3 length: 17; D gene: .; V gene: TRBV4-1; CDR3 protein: CASSQVPGPYSNQPQHF; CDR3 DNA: TGCGCCAGCAGCCAAGTTCCAGGGCCTTATAGCAATCAGCCCCAGCATTTT
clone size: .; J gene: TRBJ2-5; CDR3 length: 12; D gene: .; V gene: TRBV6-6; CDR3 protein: CASSNQAETQYF; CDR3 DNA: TGTGCCAGCAGTAATCAGGCCGAGACCCAGTACTTC
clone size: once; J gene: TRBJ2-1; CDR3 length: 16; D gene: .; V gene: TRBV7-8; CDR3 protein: CASSLRRLPPNNEQFF; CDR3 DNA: TGTGCCAGCAGCTTAAGGAGACTGCCGCCTAACAATGAGCAGTTCTTC
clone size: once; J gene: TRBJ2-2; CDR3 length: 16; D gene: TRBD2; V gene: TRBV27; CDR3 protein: CASKGEAGRNTGELFF; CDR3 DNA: TGTGCCAGCAAAGGGGAAGCGGGGCGTAACACCGGGGAGCTGTTTTTT
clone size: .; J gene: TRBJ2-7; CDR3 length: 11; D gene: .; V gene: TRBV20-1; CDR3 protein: CSATMGYEQYF; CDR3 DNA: TGCAGTGCTACTATGGGCTACGAGCAGTACTTC
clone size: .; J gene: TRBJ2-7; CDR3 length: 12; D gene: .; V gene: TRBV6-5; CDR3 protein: CASSYGTYEQYF; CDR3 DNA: TGTGCCAGCAGTTACGGGACTTACGAGCAGTACTTC
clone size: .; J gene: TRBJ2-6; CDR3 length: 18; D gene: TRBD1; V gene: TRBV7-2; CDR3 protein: CASSPRGQTYSGANVLTF; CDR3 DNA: TGTGCCAGCAGCCCCAGGGGACAGACTTACTCTGGGGCCAACGTCCTGACTTTC
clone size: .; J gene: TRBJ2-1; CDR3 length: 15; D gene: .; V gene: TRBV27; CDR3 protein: CASSLASSSYNEQFF; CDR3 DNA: TGTGCCAGCAGTTTAGCTTCGAGCTCCTACAATGAGCAGTTCTTC
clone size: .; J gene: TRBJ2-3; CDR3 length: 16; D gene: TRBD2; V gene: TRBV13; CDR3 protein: CASSLGQREIPDTQYF; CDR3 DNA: TGTGCCAGCAGCTTAGGCCAGCGGGAGATCCCAGATACGCAGTATTTT
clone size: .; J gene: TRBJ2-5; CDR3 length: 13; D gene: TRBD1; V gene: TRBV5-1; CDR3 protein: CASSLQGLETQYF; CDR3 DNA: TGCGCCAGCAGCTTACAGGGGTTGGAGACCCAGTACTTC
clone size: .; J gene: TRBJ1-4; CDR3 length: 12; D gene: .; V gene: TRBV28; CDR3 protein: CASSPRSEKLFF; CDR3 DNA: TGTGCCAGCAGTCCCAGGAGCGAAAAACTGTTTTTT
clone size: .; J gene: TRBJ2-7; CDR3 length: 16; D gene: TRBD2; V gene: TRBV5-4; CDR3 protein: CASSLSASGSIYEQYF; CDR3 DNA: TGTGCCAGCAGCTTGTCGGCTAGCGGGAGTATCTACGAGCAGTACTTC
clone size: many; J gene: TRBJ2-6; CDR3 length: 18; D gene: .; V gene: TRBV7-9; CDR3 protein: CAAGSRVAESPGANVLTF; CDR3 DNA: TGTGCCGCGGGGTCACGGGTTGCGGAGTCCCCCGGGGCCAACGTCCTGACTTTC
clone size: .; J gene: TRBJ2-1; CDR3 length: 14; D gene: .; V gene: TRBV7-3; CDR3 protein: CASSLWFSTNEQFF; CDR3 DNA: TGTGCCAGCAGCTTATGGTTTAGCACCAATGAGCAGTTCTTC
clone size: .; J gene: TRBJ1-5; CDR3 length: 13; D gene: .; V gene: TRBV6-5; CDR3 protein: CASSHASGQPQHF; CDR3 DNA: TGTGCCAGCAGCCATGCATCGGGTCAGCCCCAGCATTTT
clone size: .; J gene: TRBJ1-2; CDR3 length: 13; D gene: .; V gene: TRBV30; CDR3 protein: CAWSVFLIGGYTF; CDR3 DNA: TGTGCCTGGAGTGTATTCCTTATTGGGGGCTACACCTTT
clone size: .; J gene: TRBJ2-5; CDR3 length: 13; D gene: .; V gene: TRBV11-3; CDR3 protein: CASSPSDGETQYF; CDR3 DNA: TGTGCCAGCAGCCCCTCCGATGGGGAGACCCAGTACTTC
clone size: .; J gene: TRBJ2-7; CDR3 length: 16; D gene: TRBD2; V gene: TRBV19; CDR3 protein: CASSPSGRARAYEQYF; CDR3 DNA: TGTGCCAGTAGCCCCAGCGGGAGGGCCAGGGCCTACGAGCAGTACTTC
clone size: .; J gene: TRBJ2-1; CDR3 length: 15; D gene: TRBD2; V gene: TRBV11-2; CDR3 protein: CASNNRLAGVNEQFF; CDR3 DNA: TGTGCCAGCAACAACCGACTAGCGGGAGTCAATGAGCAGTTCTTC
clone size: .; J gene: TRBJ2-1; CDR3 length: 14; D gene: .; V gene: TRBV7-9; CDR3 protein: CASSLRSVYNEQFF; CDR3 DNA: TGTGCCAGCAGCTTAAGATCTGTCTACAATGAGCAGTTCTTC
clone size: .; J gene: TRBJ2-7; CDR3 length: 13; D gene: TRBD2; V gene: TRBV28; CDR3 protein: CASWTSGAYEQYF; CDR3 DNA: TGTGCCAGTTGGACTAGCGGGGCCTACGAGCAGTACTTC
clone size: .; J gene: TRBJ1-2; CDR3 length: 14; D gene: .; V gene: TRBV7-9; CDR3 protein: CASTLSGANYGYTF; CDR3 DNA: TGTGCCAGCACCTTAAGTGGAGCTAACTATGGCTACACCTTC
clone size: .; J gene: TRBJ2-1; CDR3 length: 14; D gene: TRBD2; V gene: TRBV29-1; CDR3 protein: CSVDQRAGYNEQFF; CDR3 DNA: TGCAGCGTTGATCAGAGAGCGGGGTACAATGAGCAGTTCTTC
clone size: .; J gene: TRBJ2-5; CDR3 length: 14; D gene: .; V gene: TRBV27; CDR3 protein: CASSLSIGYETQYF; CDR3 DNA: TGTGCCAGCAGTTTATCGATTGGGTATGAGACCCAGTACTTC
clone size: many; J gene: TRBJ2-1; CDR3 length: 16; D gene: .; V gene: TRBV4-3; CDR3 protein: CASSQQSGISYNEQFF; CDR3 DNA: TGCGCCAGCAGCCAACAGTCGGGGATCTCCTACAATGAGCAGTTCTTC
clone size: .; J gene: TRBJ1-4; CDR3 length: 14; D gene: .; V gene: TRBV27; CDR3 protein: CASSLSIGDEKLFF; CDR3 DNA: TGTGCCAGCAGTTTATCGATAGGGGATGAAAAACTGTTTTTT
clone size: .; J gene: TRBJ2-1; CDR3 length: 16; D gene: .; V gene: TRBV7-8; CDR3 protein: CASSPQRAGFYNEQFF; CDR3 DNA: TGTGCCAGCAGCCCCCAGCGGGCGGGATTTTACAATGAGCAGTTCTTC
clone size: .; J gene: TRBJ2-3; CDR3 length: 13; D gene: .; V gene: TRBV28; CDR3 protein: CASSTTDRDTQYF; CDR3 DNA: TGTGCCAGCAGCACGACAGACAGGGATACGCAGTATTTT
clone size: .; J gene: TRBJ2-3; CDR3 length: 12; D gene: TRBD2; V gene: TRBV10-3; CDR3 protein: CAISRLADTQYF; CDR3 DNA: TGTGCCATCAGTCGACTAGCGGATACGCAGTATTTT